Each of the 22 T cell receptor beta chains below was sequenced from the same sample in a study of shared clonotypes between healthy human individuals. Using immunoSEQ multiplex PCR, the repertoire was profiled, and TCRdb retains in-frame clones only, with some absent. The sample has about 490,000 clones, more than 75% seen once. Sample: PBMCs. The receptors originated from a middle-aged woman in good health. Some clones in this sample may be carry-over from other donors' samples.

Written as DNA, the CDR3 is TGTGCCAGCAGCCCGTCGGGGAACTATGGCTACACCTTC. Translated: CASSPSGNYGYTF. The chain links TRBV7-3 to TRBJ1-2, with no clear D. V lost 5 bases and J 2 bases, leaving 9 bases between the germline ends. This CDR3 has 13 amino acids. Germline V gives CDR1 SGHTA, CDR2 FQGTGA.

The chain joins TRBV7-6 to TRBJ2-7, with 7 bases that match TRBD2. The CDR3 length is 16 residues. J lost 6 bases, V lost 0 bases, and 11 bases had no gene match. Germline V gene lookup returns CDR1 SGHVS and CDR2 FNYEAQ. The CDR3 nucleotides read TGTGCCAGCAGCTTAGCGGGGCGGGAGAGTCTCGGCGAGCAGTACTTC. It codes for CASSLAGRESLGEQYF.

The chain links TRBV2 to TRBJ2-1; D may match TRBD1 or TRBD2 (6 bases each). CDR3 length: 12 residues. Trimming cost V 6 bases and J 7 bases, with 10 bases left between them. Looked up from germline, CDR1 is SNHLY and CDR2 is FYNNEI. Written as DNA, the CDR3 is TGTGCCAGCAGGACTAGGGGGAATGAGCAGTTCTTC. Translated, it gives CASRTRGNEQFF.

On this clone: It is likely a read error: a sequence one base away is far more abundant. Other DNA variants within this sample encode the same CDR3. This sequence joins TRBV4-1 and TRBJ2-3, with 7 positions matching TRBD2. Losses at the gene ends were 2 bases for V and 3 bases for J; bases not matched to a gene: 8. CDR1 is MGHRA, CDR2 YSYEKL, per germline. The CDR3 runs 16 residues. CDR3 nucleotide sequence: TGCGCCAGCAGCCAACGTGTGGGAGGGAAGACAGATACGCAGTATTTT. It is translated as CASSQRVGGKTDTQYF.

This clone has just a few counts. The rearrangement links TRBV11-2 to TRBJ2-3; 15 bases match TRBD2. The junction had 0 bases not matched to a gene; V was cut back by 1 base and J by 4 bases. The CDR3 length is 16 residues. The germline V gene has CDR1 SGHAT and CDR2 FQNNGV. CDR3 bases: TGTGCCAGCAGCTTAGGGACTAGCGGGAGGGCAGATACGCAGTATTTT. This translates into CASSLGTSGRADTQYF.

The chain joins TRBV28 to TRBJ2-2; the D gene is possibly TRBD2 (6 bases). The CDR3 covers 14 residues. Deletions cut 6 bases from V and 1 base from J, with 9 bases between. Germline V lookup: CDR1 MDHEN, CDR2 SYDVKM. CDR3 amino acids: CASSYGGNTGELFF. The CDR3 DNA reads TGTGCCAGCAGCTACGGGGGGAACACCGGGGAGCTGTTTTTT. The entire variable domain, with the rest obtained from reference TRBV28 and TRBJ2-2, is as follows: DVKVTQSSRYLVKRTGEKVFLECVQDMDHENMFWYRQDPGLGLRLIYFSYDVKMKEKGDIPEGYSVSREKKERFSLILESASTNQTSMYLCASSYGGNTGELFFGEGSRLTVL.

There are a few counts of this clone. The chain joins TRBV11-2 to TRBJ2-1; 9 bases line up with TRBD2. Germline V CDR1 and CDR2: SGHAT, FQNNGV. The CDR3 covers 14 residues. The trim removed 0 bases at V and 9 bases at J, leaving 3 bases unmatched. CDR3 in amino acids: CASSLDSGSGEQFF. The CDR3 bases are TGTGCCAGCAGCTTAGATAGCGGGAGTGGTGAGCAGTTCTTC.

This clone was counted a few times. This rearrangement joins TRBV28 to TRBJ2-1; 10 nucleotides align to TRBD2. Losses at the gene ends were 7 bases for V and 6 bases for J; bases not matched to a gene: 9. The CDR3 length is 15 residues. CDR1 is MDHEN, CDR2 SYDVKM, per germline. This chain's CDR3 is CASNPSGRAINEQFF. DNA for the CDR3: TGTGCCAGCAATCCAAGCGGGAGGGCCATCAATGAGCAGTTCTTC.

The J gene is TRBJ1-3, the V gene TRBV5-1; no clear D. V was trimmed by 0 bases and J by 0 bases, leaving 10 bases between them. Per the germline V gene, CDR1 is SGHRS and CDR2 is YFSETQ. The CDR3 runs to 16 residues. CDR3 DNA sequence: TGCGCCAGCAGCTTGGCCAACCAGGACTCTGGAAACACCATATATTTT. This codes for CASSLANQDSGNTIYF.

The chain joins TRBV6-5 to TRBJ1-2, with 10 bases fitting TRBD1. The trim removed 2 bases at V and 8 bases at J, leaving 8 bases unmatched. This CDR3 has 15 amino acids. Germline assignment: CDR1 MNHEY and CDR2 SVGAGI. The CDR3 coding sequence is TGTGCCAGCAGTTACGTCCCCGGGACAGGGGCCGGCTACACCTTC. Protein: CASSYVPGTGAGYTF.

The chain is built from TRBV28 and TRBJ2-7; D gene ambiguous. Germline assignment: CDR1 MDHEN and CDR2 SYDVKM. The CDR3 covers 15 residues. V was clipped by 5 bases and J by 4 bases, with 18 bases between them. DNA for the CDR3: TGTGCCAGCAGTCACCGCCGGGCCTGGCGATACGAGCAGTACTTC. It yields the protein CASSHRRAWRYEQYF.

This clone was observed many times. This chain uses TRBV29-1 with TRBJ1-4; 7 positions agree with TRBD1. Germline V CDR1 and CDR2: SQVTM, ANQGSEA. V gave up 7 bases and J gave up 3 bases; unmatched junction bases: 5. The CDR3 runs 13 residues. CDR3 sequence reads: CSATGPSNEKLFF. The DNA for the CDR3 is TGCAGCGCGACAGGGCCGTCTAATGAAAAACTGTTTTTT.

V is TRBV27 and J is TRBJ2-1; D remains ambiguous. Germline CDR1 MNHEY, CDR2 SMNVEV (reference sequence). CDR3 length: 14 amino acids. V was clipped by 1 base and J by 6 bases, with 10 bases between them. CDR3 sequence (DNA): TGTGCCAGCAGTTTATGGCAATCCCGCAATGAGCAGTTCTTC. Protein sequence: CASSLWQSRNEQFF.

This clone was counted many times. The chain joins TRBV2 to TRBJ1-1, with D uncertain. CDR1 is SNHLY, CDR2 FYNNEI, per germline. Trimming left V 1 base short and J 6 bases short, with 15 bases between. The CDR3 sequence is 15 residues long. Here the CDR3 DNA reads TGTGCCAGCAGTGAAGGGCCATTAACTTTCGCTGAAGCTTTCTTT. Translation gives CASSEGPLTFAEAFF.

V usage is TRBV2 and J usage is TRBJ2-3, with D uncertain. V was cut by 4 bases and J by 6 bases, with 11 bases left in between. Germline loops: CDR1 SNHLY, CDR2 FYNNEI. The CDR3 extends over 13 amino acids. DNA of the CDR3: TGTGCCAGCAGTGTCGGTCCCGGGGATACGCAGTATTTT. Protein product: CASSVGPGDTQYF.

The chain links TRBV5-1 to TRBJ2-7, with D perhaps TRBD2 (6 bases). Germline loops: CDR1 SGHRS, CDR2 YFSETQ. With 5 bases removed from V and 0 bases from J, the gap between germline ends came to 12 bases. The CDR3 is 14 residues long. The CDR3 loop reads CASREGSGSYEQYF. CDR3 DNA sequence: TGCGCCAGCAGGGAAGGTAGCGGCTCCTACGAGCAGTACTTC. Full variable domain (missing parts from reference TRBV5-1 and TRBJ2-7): KAGVTQTPRYLIKTRGQQVTLSCSPISGHRSVSWYQQTPGQGLQFLFEYFSETQRNKGNFPGRFSGRQFSNSRSEMNVSTLELGDSALYLCASREGSGSYEQYFGPGTRLTVT.

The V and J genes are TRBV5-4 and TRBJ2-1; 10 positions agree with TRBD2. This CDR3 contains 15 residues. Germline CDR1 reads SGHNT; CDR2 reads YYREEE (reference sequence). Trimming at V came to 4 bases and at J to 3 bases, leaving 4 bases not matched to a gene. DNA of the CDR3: TGTGCCAGCAGCCCGGGACTAGCGAACTACAATGAGCAGTTCTTC. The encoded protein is CASSPGLANYNEQFF.

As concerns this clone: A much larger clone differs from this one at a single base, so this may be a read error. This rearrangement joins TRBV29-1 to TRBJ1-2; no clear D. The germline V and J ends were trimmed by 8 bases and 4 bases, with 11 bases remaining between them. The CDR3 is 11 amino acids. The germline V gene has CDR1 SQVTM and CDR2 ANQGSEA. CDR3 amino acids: CSIVGRYGYTF. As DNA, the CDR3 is TGCAGCATTGTAGGACGCTATGGCTACACCTTC.

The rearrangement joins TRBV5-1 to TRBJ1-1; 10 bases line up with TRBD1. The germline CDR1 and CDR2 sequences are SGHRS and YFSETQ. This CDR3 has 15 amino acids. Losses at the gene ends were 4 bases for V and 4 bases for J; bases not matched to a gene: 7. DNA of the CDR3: TGCGCCAGCAGCCCACAGACAGGGGGCCTCACTGAAGCTTTCTTT. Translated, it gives CASSPQTGGLTEAFF.

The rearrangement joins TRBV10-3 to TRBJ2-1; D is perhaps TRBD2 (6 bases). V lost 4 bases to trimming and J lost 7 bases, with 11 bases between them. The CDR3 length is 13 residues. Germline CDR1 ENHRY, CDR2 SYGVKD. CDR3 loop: CAISAVGGNEQFF. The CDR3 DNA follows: TGTGCCATCAGTGCGGTAGGAGGGAATGAGCAGTTCTTC.

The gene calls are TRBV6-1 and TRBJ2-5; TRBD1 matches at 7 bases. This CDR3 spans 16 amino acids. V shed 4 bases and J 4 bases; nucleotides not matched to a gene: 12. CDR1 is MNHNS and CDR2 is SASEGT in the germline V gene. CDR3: CASSAPGQLAGETQYF. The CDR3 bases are TGTGCCAGCAGTGCCCCGGGACAGCTAGCAGGAGAGACCCAGTACTTC.

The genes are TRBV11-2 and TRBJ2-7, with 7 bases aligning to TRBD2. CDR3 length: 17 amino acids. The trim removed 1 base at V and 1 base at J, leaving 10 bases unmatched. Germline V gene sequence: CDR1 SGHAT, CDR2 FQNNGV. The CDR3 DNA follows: TGTGCCAGCAGCTTAGTTTTGGGCGGGAGCGGATCCTACGAGCAGTACTTC. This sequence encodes CASSLVLGGSGSYEQYF.